This T cell receptor beta chain was retrieved from a study of OX40 agonist ivuxolimab in advanced cancers. This CDR3 region has 14 residues. CDR1 is SGHTA, CDR2 FQGTGA, per germline. The junction had 7 bases not matched to a gene; V was cut back by 5 bases and J by 7 bases. The protocol was immunoSEQ multiplex PCR, while the TCRdb copy is restricted to in-frame clones and leaves out a portion. The repertoire consists of 30,000 to 45,000 clones, with about 88% occurring once and the leading ten covering 2.4%. Sequenced material: CD4+ or CD8+ T cells sorted from blood, taken in a trial of the OX40 agonist ivuxolimab. V usage is TRBV7-3 and J usage is TRBJ2-5; 10 nucleotides match TRBD2. The source of this sequence is an adult with an advanced solid tumor such as melanoma, head and neck, liver or kidney cancer. The CDR3 sequence is CASSPGVAGGTQYF. CDR3 coding DNA: TGTGCCAGCAGCCCCGGTGTAGCGGGAGGGACCCAGTACTTC.